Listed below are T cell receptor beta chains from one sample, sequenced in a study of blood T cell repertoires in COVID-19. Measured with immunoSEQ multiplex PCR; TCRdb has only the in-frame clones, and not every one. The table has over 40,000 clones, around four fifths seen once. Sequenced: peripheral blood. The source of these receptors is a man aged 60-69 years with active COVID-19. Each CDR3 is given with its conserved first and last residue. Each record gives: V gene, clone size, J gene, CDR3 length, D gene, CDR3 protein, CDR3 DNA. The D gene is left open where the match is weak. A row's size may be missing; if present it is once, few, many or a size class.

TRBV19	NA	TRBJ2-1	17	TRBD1	CASSDRDRGIRHNEQFF	TGTGCCAGTAGTGACCGGGACAGGGGAATCCGTCACAATGAGCAGTTCTTC
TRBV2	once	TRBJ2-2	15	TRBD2	CASRGLAGDTGELFF	TGTGCCAGCAGGGGACTAGCGGGAGATACCGGGGAGCTGTTTTTT
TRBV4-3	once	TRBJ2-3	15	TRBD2	CASSQDGGALDTQYF	TGCGCCAGCAGCCAAGACGGGGGGGCCTTAGATACGCAGTATTTT
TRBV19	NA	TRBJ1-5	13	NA	CASSIGKWQPQHF	TGTGCCAGTAGTATCGGGAAGTGGCAGCCCCAGCATTTT
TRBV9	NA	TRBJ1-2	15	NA	CASSVAGGPNYGYTF	TGTGCCAGCAGCGTAGCGGGGGGCCCTAACTATGGCTACACCTTC
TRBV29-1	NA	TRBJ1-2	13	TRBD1	CSVSSGQGYGYTF	TGCAGCGTTTCCTCCGGACAGGGGTATGGCTACACCTTC
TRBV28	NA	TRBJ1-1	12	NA	CASSLLGTEAFF	TGTGCCAGCAGTCTACTAGGGACTGAAGCTTTCTTT
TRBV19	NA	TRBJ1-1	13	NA	CASSIEFRREAFF	TGTGCCAGTAGTATAGAGTTTAGGCGGGAAGCTTTCTTT
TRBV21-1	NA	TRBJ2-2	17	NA	CASSKEKLAGEHGELFF	TGTGCCAGCAGCAAAGAGAAATTAGCGGGAGAGCATGGGGAGCTGTTTTTT
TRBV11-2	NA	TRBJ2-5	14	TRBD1	CASTKGTVRETQYF	TGTGCCAGCACCAAAGGGACAGTGAGAGAGACCCAGTACTTC
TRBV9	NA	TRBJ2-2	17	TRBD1	CASSAKWGTDLTGELFF	TGTGCCAGCAGCGCCAAGTGGGGGACAGACCTCACCGGGGAGCTGTTTTTT
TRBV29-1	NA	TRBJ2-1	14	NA	CSVELFTGYNEQFF	TGCAGCGTTGAGCTATTCACGGGCTACAATGAGCAGTTCTTC
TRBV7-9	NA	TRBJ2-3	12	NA	CASSLTSESQYF	TGTGCCAGCAGCTTGACTAGTGAGTCGCAGTATTTT
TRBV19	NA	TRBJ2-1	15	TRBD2	CASSPVAGVGIEQFF	TGTGCCAGTAGTCCCGTAGCGGGAGTGGGTATTGAGCAGTTCTTC
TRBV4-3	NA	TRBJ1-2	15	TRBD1	CASSQEEGAGYGYTF	TGCGCCAGCAGCCAAGAAGAGGGGGCAGGCTATGGCTACACCTTC
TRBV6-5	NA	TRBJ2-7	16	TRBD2	CASSYVPSGAGYEQYF	TGTGCCAGCAGTTACGTGCCTAGCGGTGCGGGCTACGAGCAGTACTTC
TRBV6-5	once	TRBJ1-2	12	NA	CASRGLGYGYTF	TGTGCCAGCAGGGGGCTGGGCTATGGCTACACCTTC
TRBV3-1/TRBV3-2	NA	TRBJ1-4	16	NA	CASTGGSTATNEKLFF	TGTGCCAGCACGGGGGGCTCGACGGCAACTAATGAAAAACTGTTTTTT
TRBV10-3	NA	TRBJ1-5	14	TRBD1	CAIQRTGVDQPQHF	TGTGCCATCCAGAGGACAGGGGTCGATCAGCCCCAGCATTTT
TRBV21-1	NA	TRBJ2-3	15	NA	CACRRPREILDTQYF	TGTGCCTGCCGGAGACCCCGGGAGATCTTGGATACGCAGTATTTT
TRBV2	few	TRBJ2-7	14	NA	CASSYQGRGYEQYF	TGTGCCAGCAGCTACCAGGGGAGGGGGTACGAGCAGTACTTC
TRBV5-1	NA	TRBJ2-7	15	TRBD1	CASSLGTGGKGEQYF	TGCGCCAGCAGCTTGGGCACAGGGGGCAAGGGCGAGCAGTACTTC